Below are 18 T cell receptor beta chains sequenced from a single sample in a study of siplizumab effects on memory and regulatory T cells. Clones were read by immunoSEQ multiplex PCR, and TCRdb kept only the in-frame ones, dropping some. The data hold just over 60,000 clones, with approximately 79% observed a single time. Sample: memory CD4+ T cells sorted from blood. These receptors were obtained from a human donor in good health.

The chain recombines TRBV28 with TRBJ1-2; tentative D call: TRBD1 (6 bases). With 3 bases removed from V and 8 bases from J, the gap between germline ends came to 10 bases. This CDR3 has 12 amino acids. The V gene's germline CDR1 is MDHEN and CDR2 SYDVKM. This CDR3 is CASSFSRGGYTF. CDR3 DNA: TGTGCCAGCAGTTTTTCCAGGGGCGGCTACACCTTC.

The rearrangement uses TRBV11-2 and TRBJ1-4; no reliable D call. Germline V lookup: CDR1 SGHAT, CDR2 FQNNGV. Trimming removed 7 bases at V and 6 bases at J, with 12 bases between. The CDR3 loop spans 13 amino acids. This chain's CDR3 is CASTAGGYEKLFF. The CDR3 DNA follows: TGTGCCAGCACCGCGGGAGGGTATGAAAAACTGTTTTTT. Complete variable domain (other parts from reference TRBV11-2 and TRBJ1-4): EAGVAQSPRYKIIEKRQSVAFWCNPISGHATLYWYQQILGQGPKLLIQFQNNGVVDDSQLPKDRFSAERLKGVDSTLKIQPAKLEDSAVYLCASTAGGYEKLFFGSGTQLSVL.

The rearrangement links TRBV23-1 to TRBJ2-2; D might be TRBD2 (6 bases). TRBV23-1 counts as an open reading frame of uncertain function. V gave up 0 bases and J gave up 2 bases, with 28 bases separating them. The CDR3 covers 22 residues. Written as DNA, the CDR3 is TGCGCCAGCAGTCAATCGGCCTTAGCGGTCAGTGTGACGAAGGCCAACACCGGGGAGCTGTTTTTT. Translation gives CASSQSALAVSVTKANTGELFF.

The chain carries TRBV7-2 and TRBJ2-4, with 11 bases fitting TRBD2. CDR3 size: 14 residues. J gave up 7 bases and V 3 bases, and 2 bases lay outside the gene matches. CDR1 is SGHTA, CDR2 FQGNSA, per germline. The CDR3 sequence is CASSFSGGANIQYF. CDR3 in DNA: TGTGCCAGCAGCTTTAGCGGGGGGGCGAACATTCAGTACTTC.

The sample holds a few counts of this clone. The chain couples TRBV27 to TRBJ1-3; the D gene is possibly TRBD1 (6 bases). Trimming removed 5 bases from V and 0 bases from J, with 11 bases in between. Germline V lookup: CDR1 MNHEY, CDR2 SMNVEV (reference sequence). CDR3 size: 15 residues. This CDR3 is CASSITGNSGNTIYF. The CDR3 coding sequence is TGTGCCAGCAGTATCACAGGGAACTCTGGAAACACCATATATTTT.

CDR3 in amino acids: CASSFLQGALDTQYF. The CDR3 nucleotides are TGTGCCAGCAGCTTCCTTCAGGGGGCTTTAGATACGCAGTATTTT. The chain recombines TRBV7-2 with TRBJ2-3; 8 bases match TRBD1. The V gene's germline CDR1 is SGHTA and CDR2 FQGNSA. Trimming removed 3 bases from V and 5 bases from J; junction bases left unmatched: 7. The CDR3 has 15 amino acids.

The chain joins TRBV6-5 to TRBJ2-5, with no clear D. With the DNA end fitting TRBJ2-7 better, the J assignment may be wrong. The V gene's germline CDR1 is MNHEY and CDR2 SVGAGI. The CDR3 has 14 residues. As DNA, the CDR3 is TGTGCCAGCAGCCTACAGAGCTTCGCCTACGAGCAGTACTTC. The encoded protein is CASSLQSFAYEQYF.

The V gene is TRBV11-3, the J gene TRBJ1-1, with D possibly TRBD1 on 5 matching bases. V was shortened by 5 bases and J by 1 base, with 11 bases between the two germline ends. Germline CDR1 is SGHNT and CDR2 is YENEEA. This CDR3 region has 14 residues. This CDR3 reads CASSLSGWNTEAFF. In nucleotides, the CDR3 is TGTGCCAGCAGCCTATCAGGGTGGAACACTGAAGCTTTCTTT.

The chain employs TRBV5-1 and TRBJ2-1, with 14 positions matching TRBD2. CDR3 length: 14 residues. Losses at the gene ends were 7 bases for V and 6 bases for J; bases not matched to a gene: 3. The germline V gene has CDR1 SGHRS and CDR2 YFSETQ. Here the CDR3 reads CASRLAGGPNEQFF. The CDR3, as DNA: TGCGCCAGCCGACTAGCGGGGGGGCCCAATGAGCAGTTCTTC.

In this sample, this clone turned up a few times. This chain links TRBV25-1 with TRBJ2-2, with 7 bases matching TRBD1. CDR1 is MGHDK and CDR2 is SYGVNS in the germline V gene. V was clipped by 3 bases and J by 2 bases; unmatched bases: 3. The CDR3 runs 15 residues. This chain's CDR3 is CASSETGKNTGELFF. The CDR3 DNA is TGTGCCAGCAGTGAGACAGGGAAAAACACCGGGGAGCTGTTTTTT.

The J gene is TRBJ2-7, the V gene TRBV6-5; possibly TRBD2 for D (5 bases). V was clipped by 4 bases and J by 2 bases, with 12 bases between them. The length of the CDR3 is 14 residues. The germline CDR1 and CDR2 sequences are MNHEY and SVGAGI. In DNA form, the CDR3 reads TGTGCCAGCAGTTCCGGAGGCAGTGCCTACGAGCAGTACTTC. This translates into CASSSGGSAYEQYF.

Only one count was recorded for this clone. As DNA, the CDR3 is TGCGCCAGCAGCCAAGCTCTGCAGGGACAGGGGGCAGGAGATACGCAGTATTTT. Protein: CASSQALQGQGAGDTQYF. V usage is TRBV4-3 and J usage is TRBJ2-3; 12 bases match TRBD1. The CDR3 has 18 amino acids. Germline CDR1 is LGHNA and CDR2 is YSLEER. V lost 1 base and J lost 5; bases outside the gene matches: 10.

The rearrangement links TRBV7-9 to TRBJ2-1; possible D gene TRBD1, 5 bases. Looked up from germline, CDR1 is SEHNR and CDR2 is FQNEAQ (reference sequence). CDR3 length equals 15 residues. Trimming took off 5 bases at V and 9 bases at J, with 20 bases between the two ends. In DNA form, the CDR3 reads TGTGCCAGCAGCCTAATGGGGCTCTTTCTGGGTGAGCAGTTCTTC. Its translation: CASSLMGLFLGEQFF.

The chain is built from TRBV7-3 and TRBJ2-6; TRBD1 matches 7 bases. Germline V gene sequence: CDR1 SGHTA, CDR2 FQGTGA. The length of the CDR3 is 16 residues. The V gene end was trimmed by 5 bases and the J gene end by 3 bases; junction bases not matched to a gene: 7. The CDR3 DNA reads TGTGCCAGCAGCCTACAGGGGAGTGGTGGGGCCAACGTCCTGACTTTC. Translating gives CASSLQGSGGANVLTF.

The rearrangement links TRBV10-3 to TRBJ1-1, with 10 bases aligning to TRBD1. CDR1 is ENHRY, CDR2 SYGVKD, per germline. The CDR3 has 14 residues. V lost 2 bases and J lost 11; bases outside the gene matches: 8. For the CDR3, the DNA is TGTGCCATCAGTGAGCGCCTCGACAGGGGGCAGGCTTTCTTT. This gives the protein CAISERLDRGQAFF.

The DNA for the CDR3 is TGTGCCAGCAGTTACCTAGCGGGGGGGTCGGAGCAGTACTTC. Amino acids: CASSYLAGGSEQYF. The chain has TRBV6-5 and TRBJ2-7; 12 bases align to TRBD2. This CDR3 contains 14 residues. With V trimmed by 2 bases and J by 7 bases, 3 bases remained unmatched. CDR1 MNHEY and CDR2 SVGAGI come from the germline V gene.

V and J are TRBV4-2 and TRBJ2-3; 7 bases match TRBD1. Germline CDR1 is LGHNA and CDR2 is YNFKEQ. This CDR3 region has 17 residues. The J segment lost 4 bases and the V segment lost 2 bases, leaving 12 bases of the junction unmatched. CDR3 nucleotides: TGTGCCAGCAGCCAACCTCCGAGGGGGCCGTTGGCAGATACGCAGTATTTT. Protein: CASSQPPRGPLADTQYF.

This clone has a single count. The chain has TRBV6-5 and TRBJ2-3; 8 positions match TRBD2. The CDR3 contains 15 residues. The V gene end was trimmed by 6 bases and the J gene end by 1 base; junction bases not matched to a gene: 6. Germline CDR1 reads MNHEY; CDR2 reads SVGAGI. In nucleotides, the CDR3 is TGTGCCAGCAGCCCCACTAGCGGTCGCACAGATACGCAGTATTTT. Translating gives CASSPTSGRTDTQYF.